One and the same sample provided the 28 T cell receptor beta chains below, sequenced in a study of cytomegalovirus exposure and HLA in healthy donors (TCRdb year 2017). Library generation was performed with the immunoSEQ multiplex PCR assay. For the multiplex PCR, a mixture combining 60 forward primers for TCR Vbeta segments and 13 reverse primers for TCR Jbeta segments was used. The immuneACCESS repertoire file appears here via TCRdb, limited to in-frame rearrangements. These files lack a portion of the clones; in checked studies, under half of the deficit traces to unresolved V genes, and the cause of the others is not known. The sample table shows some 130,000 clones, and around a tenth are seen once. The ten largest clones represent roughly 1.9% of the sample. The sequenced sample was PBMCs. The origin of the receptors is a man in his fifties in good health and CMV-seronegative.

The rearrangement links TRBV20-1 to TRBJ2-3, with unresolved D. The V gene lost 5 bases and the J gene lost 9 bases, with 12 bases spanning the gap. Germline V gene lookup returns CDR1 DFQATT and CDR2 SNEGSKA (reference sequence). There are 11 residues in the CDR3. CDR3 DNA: TGCAGTGCTCCTGACTGGTCGACGCAGTATTTT. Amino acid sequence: CSAPDWSTQYF.

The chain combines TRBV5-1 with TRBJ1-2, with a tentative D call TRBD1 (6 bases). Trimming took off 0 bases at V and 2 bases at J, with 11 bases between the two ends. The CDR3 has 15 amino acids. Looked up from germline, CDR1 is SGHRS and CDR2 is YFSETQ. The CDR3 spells CASSLVGGTNYGYTF. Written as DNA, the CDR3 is TGCGCCAGCAGCTTGGTGGGAGGGACAAACTATGGCTACACCTTC.

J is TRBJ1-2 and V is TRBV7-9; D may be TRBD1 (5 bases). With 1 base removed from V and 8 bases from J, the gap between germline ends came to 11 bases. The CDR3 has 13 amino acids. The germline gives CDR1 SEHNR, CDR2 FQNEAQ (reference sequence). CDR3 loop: CASSLEQAGGYTF. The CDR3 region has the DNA TGTGCCAGCAGCTTAGAACAGGCCGGGGGCTACACCTTC. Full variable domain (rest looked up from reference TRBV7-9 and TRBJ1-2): DTGVSQNPRHKITKRGQNVTFRCDPISEHNRLYWYRQTLGQGPEFLTYFQNEAQLEKSRLLSDRFSAERPKGSFSTLEIQRTEQGDSAMYLCASSLEQAGGYTFGSGTRLTVV.

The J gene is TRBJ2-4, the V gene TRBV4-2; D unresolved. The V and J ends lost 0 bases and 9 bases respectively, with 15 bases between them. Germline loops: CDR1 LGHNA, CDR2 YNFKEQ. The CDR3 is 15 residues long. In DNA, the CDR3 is TGTGCCAGCAGCCAAGATCCCCTAACCTTGAGCATTCAGTACTTC. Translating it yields CASSQDPLTLSIQYF.

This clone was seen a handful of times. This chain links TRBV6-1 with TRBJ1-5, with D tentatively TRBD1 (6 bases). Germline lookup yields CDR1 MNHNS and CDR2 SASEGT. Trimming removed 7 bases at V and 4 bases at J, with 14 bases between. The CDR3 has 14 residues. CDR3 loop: CASIADRLNQPQHF. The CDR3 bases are TGTGCCAGCATCGCAGACAGGTTAAATCAGCCCCAGCATTTT.

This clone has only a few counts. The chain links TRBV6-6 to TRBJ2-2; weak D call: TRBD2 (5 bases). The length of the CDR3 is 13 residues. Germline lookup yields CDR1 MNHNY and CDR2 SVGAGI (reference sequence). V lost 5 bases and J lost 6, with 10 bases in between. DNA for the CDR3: TGTGCCAGCAGTCAGGAGGCGGCCGGGGAGCTGTTTTTT. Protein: CASSQEAAGELFF.

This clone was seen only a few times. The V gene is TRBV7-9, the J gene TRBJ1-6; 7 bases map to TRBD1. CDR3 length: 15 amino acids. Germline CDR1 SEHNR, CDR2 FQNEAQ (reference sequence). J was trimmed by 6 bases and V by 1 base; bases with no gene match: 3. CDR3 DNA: TGTGCCAGCAGCTTAGTGACAGGGATTAATTCACCCCTCCACTTT. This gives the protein CASSLVTGINSPLHF.

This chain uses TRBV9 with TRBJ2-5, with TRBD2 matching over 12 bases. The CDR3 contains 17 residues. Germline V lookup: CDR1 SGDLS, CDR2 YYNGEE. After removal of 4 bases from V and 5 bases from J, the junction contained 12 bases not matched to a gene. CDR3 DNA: TGTGCCAGCAGCCCCTCCCCGACTAGCGGGGGTAGGGAGACCCAGTACTTC. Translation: CASSPSPTSGGRETQYF.

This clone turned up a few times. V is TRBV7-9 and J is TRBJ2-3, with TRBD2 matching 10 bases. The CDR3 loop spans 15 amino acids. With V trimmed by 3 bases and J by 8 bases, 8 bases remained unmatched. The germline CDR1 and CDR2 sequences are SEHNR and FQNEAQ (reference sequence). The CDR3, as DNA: TGTGCCAGCAGCTTTCTAGCGGGAGCGGAAGGTACGCAGTATTTT. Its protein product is CASSFLAGAEGTQYF.

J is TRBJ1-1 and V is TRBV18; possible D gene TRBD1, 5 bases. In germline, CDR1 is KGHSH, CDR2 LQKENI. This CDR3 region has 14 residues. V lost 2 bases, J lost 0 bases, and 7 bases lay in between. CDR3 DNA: TGTGCCAGCTCACCATCAGGGTTGAACACTGAAGCTTTCTTT. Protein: CASSPSGLNTEAFF.

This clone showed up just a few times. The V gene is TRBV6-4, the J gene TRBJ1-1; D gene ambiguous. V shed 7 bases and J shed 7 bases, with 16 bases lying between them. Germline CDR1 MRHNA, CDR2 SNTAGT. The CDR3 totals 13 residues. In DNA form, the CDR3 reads TGTGCCAGCAAGGAAATCCCGGAGGGTGAAGCTTTCTTT. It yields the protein CASKEIPEGEAFF.

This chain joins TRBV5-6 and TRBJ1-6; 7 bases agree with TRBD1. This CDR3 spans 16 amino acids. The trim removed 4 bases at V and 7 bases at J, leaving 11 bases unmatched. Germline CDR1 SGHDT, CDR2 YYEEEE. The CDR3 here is CASSPQRGQINSPLHF. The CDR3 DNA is TGTGCCAGCAGCCCTCAAAGGGGACAGATCAATTCACCCCTCCACTTT.

CDR3 nucleotides: TGTGCCAGCAGTGACTCGATGGCGCCTCGGCTAGCGGGCATGCGGGCCCAGTACTTC. This translates into CASSDSMAPRLAGMRAQYF. The rearrangement links TRBV6-4 to TRBJ2-5; TRBD2 matches at 8 bases. The germline V gene encodes CDR1 MRHNA and CDR2 SNTAGT. The CDR3 extends over 19 amino acids. V was clipped by 0 bases and J by 9 bases; unmatched bases: 21.

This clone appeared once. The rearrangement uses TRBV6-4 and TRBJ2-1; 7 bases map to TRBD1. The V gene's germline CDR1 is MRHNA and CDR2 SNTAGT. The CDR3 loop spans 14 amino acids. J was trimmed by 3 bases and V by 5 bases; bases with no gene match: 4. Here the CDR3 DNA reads TGTGCCAGCAGTAGGACAGGCGACTACAATGAGCAGTTCTTC. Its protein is CASSRTGDYNEQFF.

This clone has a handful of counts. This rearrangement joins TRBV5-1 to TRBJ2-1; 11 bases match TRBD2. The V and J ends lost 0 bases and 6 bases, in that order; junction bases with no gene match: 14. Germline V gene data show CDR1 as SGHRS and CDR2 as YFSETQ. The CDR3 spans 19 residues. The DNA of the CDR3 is TGCGCCAGCAGCTTGGCCGGGCTAGCGGGAGGCCCTAGGGGCAATGAGCAGTTCTTC. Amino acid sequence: CASSLAGLAGGPRGNEQFF.

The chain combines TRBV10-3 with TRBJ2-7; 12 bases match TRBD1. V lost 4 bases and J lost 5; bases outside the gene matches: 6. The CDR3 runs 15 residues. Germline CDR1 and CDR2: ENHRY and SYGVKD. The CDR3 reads CAISASGTGGNEQYF. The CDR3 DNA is TGTGCCATCAGTGCCTCCGGGACAGGGGGCAACGAGCAGTACTTC.

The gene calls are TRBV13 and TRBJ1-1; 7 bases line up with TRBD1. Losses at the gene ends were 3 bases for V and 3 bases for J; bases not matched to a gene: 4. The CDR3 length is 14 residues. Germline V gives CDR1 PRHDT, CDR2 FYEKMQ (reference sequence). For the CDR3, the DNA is TGTGCCAGCAGCTTTAGGGGGCCTGACACTGAAGCTTTCTTT. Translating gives CASSFRGPDTEAFF.

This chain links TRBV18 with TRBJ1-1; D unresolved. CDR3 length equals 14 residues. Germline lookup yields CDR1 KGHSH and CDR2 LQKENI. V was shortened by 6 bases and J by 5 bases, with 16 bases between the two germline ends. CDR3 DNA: TGTGCCAGCTCTCAAAAGTTCAGCGGGACTGAAGCTTTCTTT. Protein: CASSQKFSGTEAFF.

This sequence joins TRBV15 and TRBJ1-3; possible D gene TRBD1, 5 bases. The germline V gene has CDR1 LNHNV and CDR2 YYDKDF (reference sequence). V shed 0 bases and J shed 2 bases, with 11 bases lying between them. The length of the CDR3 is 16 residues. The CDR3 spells CATSRDRGSAGNTIYF. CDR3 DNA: TGTGCCACCAGCAGAGATAGGGGATCAGCTGGAAACACCATATATTTT.

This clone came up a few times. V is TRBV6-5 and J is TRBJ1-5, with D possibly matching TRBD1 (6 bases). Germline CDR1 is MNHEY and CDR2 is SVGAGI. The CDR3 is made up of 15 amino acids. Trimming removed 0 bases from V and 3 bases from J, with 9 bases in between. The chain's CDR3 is CASSYSTGFNQPQHF. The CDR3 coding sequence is TGTGCCAGCAGTTACTCGACAGGTTTCAATCAGCCCCAGCATTTT.

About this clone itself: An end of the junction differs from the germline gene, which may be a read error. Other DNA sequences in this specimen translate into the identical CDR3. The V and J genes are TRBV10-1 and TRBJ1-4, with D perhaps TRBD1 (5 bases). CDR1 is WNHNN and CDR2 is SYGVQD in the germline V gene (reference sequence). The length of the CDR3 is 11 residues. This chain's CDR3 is CASSQGEKLFF. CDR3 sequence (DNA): TGCGCCAGCAGCCAGGGTGAAAAGCTGTTTTTT.

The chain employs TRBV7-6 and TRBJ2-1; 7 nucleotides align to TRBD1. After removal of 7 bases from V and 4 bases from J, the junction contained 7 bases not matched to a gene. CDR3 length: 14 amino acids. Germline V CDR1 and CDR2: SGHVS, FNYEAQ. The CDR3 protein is CASTQGQSYNEQFF. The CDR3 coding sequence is TGTGCCAGCACCCAGGGACAGTCTTACAATGAGCAGTTCTTC. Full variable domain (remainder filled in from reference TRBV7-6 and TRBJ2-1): GAGVSQSPRYKVTKRGQDVALRCDPISGHVSLYWYRQALGQGPEFLTYFNYEAQQDKSGLPNDRFSAERPEGSISTLTIQRTEQRDSAMYRCASTQGQSYNEQFFGPGTRLTVL.

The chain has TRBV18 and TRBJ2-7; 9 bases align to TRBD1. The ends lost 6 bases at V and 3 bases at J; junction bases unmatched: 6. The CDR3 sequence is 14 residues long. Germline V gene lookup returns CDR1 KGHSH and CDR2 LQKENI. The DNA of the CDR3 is TGTGCCAGCTCCGGGACAGGGCAGGTCTACGAGCAGTACTTC. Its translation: CASSGTGQVYEQYF.

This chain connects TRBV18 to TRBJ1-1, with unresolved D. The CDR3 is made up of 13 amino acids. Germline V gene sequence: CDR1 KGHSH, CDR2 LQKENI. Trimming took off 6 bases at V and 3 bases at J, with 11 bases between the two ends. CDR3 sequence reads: CASSTLRDTEAFF. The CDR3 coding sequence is TGTGCCAGCTCGACGTTGAGGGACACTGAAGCTTTCTTT.

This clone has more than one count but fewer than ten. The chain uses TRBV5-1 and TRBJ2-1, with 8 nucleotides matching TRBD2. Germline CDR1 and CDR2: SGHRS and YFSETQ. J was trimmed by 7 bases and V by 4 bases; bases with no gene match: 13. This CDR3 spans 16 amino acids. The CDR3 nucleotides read TGCGCCAGCAGCAAGGAGGTTACTAGCGGTCCTAATGAGCAGTTCTTC. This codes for CASSKEVTSGPNEQFF. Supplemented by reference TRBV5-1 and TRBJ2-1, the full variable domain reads KAGVTQTPRYLIKTRGQQVTLSCSPISGHRSVSWYQQTPGQGLQFLFEYFSETQRNKGNFPGRFSGRQFSNSRSEMNVSTLELGDSALYLCASSKEVTSGPNEQFFGPGTRLTVL.

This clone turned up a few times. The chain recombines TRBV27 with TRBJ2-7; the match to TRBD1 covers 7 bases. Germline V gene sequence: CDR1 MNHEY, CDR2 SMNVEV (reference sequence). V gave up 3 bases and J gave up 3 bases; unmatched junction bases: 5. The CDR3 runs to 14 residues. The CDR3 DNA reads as TGTGCCAGCAGTTTTGACAGGGTCGACTACGAGCAGTACTTC. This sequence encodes CASSFDRVDYEQYF.

The CDR3 protein is CASSQQGADVEKLFF. The CDR3 DNA sequence: TGTGCCAGCAGCCAACAGGGGGCGGATGTGGAAAAACTGTTTTTT. V and J are TRBV21-1 and TRBJ1-4; the D segment call TRBD1 is taken from the table without a DNA check. TRBV21-1 is termed a pseudogene. This CDR3 contains 15 residues.

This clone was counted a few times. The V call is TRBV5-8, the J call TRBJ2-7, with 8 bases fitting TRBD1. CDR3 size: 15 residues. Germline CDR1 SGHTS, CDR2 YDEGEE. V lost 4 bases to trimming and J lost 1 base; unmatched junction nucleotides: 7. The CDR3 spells CASSTGQGRSYEQYF. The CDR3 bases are TGTGCCAGCAGCACCGGACAGGGCCGGTCCTACGAGCAGTACTTC. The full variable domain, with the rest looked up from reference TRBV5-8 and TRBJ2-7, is EAGVTQSPTHLIKTRGQQATLRCSPISGHTSVYWYQQALGLGLQFLLWYDEGEERNRGNFPPRFSGRQFPNYSSELNVNALELEDSALYLCASSTGQGRSYEQYFGPGTRLTVT.